These 13 T cell receptor beta chains were all obtained from the same sample, sequenced in a study of shared clonotypes between healthy human individuals. Produced via immunoSEQ multiplex PCR; TCRdb's table is partial and in-frame only. The data hold about 2.3 million clones, with just under 95% observed a single time. Sequences were obtained from naive CD4+ T cells from PBMCs. Subset defined: CD45RA+ positively selected. The source of these receptors is a young man in good health. Some clones in this sample may be carry-over from other donors' samples.

The table lists this clone with a count of one. CDR3 protein: CASSSGGANTEAFF. The CDR3 DNA sequence: TGTGCCAGCTCCTCAGGGGGCGCGAACACTGAAGCTTTCTTT. The genes are TRBV18 and TRBJ1-1; TRBD1 aligns across 8 bases. After removal of 6 bases from V and 1 base from J, the junction contained 4 bases not matched to a gene. This CDR3 has 14 amino acids. Germline V gene sequence: CDR1 KGHSH, CDR2 LQKENI.

The DNA for the CDR3 is TGCGCCAGCGCAGTAGCGGGAGGGAAAGATACGCAGTATTTT. It yields the protein CASAVAGGKDTQYF. The chain has TRBV10-2 and TRBJ2-3; 11 positions agree with TRBD2. With 8 bases clipped from V and 5 bases from J, the junction kept 6 bases outside the gene matches. The CDR3 has 14 residues. Germline-derived CDR1 and CDR2 are WSHSY and SAAADI.

This chain connects TRBV5-1 to TRBJ2-7; D is ambiguous. Germline V gene data show CDR1 as SGHRS and CDR2 as YFSETQ. V was cut by 0 bases and J by 4 bases, with 11 bases left in between. The CDR3 length is 14 residues. CDR3 in amino acids: CASSLEGHWYEQYF. The DNA of the CDR3 is TGCGCCAGCAGCTTGGAGGGCCATTGGTACGAGCAGTACTTC.

The V call is TRBV7-2, the J call TRBJ1-2; 7 bases line up with TRBD1. The germline V gene encodes CDR1 SGHTA and CDR2 FQGNSA. CDR3 size: 14 residues. V lost 1 base and J lost 7; bases outside the gene matches: 6. The CDR3 DNA is TGTGCCAGCAGCTTAGAGGGGGCAGGGGTTGGCTACACCTTC. It is translated as CASSLEGAGVGYTF.

Remarks on this clone: The sample has other DNA sequences that encode this CDR3 too. The chain employs TRBV11-2 and TRBJ2-7; perhaps TRBD2 as D (6 bases). Germline V gene lookup returns CDR1 SGHAT and CDR2 FQNNGV. Trimming shortened V by 1 base and J by 2 bases, and 9 bases separated the two germline ends. This CDR3 is built from 14 residues. This CDR3 reads CASSLAAGPYEQYF. The CDR3 bases are TGTGCCAGCAGCTTAGCGGCGGGGCCCTACGAGCAGTACTTC. The full variable domain, its missing parts supplied by reference TRBV11-2 and TRBJ2-7, is EAGVAQSPRYKIIEKRQSVAFWCNPISGHATLYWYQQILGQGPKLLIQFQNNGVVDDSQLPKDRFSAERLKGVDSTLKIQPAKLEDSAVYLCASSLAAGPYEQYFGPGTRLTVT.

This clone showed up just once. The rearrangement joins TRBV28 to TRBJ2-7; the match to TRBD2 covers 14 bases. V trimming: 4 bases; J trimming: 4 bases; junction bases outside the gene matches: 9. The CDR3 length is 17 residues. Per the germline V gene, CDR1 is MDHEN and CDR2 is SYDVKM. The CDR3 is CASSSPGTSGRKYEQYF. DNA for the CDR3: TGTGCCAGCAGTTCCCCCGGGACTAGCGGGAGAAAATACGAGCAGTACTTC.

The chain links TRBV18 to TRBJ1-5; D not resolved. Trimming took 2 bases from V and 4 from J, leaving 12 bases between them. Germline CDR1 reads KGHSH; CDR2 reads LQKENI. The CDR3 totals 15 residues. The CDR3 region is CASSPNRQLNQPQHF. CDR3 sequence (DNA): TGTGCCAGCTCACCAAATAGGCAGCTAAATCAGCCCCAGCATTTT.

The J gene is TRBJ2-5, the V gene TRBV5-5; perhaps TRBD1 as D (6 bases). Trimming removed 1 base at V and 5 bases at J, with 9 bases between. The CDR3 contains 13 residues. CDR1 and CDR2 from the germline V gene are SGHKS and YYEKEE (reference sequence). The CDR3 DNA sequence: TGTGCCAGCAGCTTGAGGGGGTCTGAGACCCAGTACTTC. Encoded protein: CASSLRGSETQYF.

The chain employs TRBV28 and TRBJ2-2, with D possibly being TRBD2 (6 bases). Germline-derived CDR1 and CDR2 are MDHEN and SYDVKM. The CDR3 consists of 16 residues. Between the trimmed V and J ends, which lost 5 bases and 6 bases, there was a span of 19 bases. The CDR3 loop reads CASSMGPGDTAGELFF. DNA for the CDR3: TGTGCCAGCAGTATGGGACCGGGAGATACGGCCGGGGAGCTGTTTTTT.

The J gene is TRBJ2-7, the V gene TRBV6-6; 7 bases are a match to TRBD1. CDR1 is MNHNY, CDR2 SVGAGI, per germline (reference sequence). The CDR3 totals 14 residues. The J segment lost 3 bases and the V segment lost 6 bases, leaving 8 bases of the junction unmatched. CDR3 sequence: CASRYRDSLYEQYF. CDR3 DNA: TGTGCCAGCAGATACCGGGACAGCCTCTACGAGCAGTACTTC.

V gene TRBV28 combines with J gene TRBJ1-1; the D is unclear. V dropped 3 bases and J dropped 5 bases, with 7 bases sitting between them. This CDR3 is built from 12 residues. Germline values: CDR1 MDHEN, CDR2 SYDVKM. The CDR3 region is CASSFFGTEAFF. The DNA for the CDR3 is TGTGCCAGCAGTTTCTTCGGAACTGAAGCTTTCTTT.

The J gene is TRBJ1-1, the V gene TRBV30; 8 bases match TRBD1. From germline, CDR1 is GTSNPN and CDR2 SVGIG (reference sequence). The V segment lost 5 bases and the J segment 2 bases; nucleotides outside the gene matches: 1. This CDR3 is built from 12 residues. CDR3 DNA sequence: TGTGCCTGGGGACAGGGTAACACTGAAGCTTTCTTT. Protein product: CAWGQGNTEAFF.

V and J are TRBV6-6 and TRBJ2-3; 9 bases are a match to TRBD1. Germline V gives CDR1 MNHNY, CDR2 SVGAGI (reference sequence). The CDR3 has 16 residues. The V segment lost 0 bases and the J segment 3 bases; nucleotides outside the gene matches: 4. In DNA, the CDR3 is TGTGCCAGCAGTTACTCGGGGACAGGGTTGACAGATACGCAGTATTTT. Its translation: CASSYSGTGLTDTQYF.